The 30 T cell receptor beta chains presented below share a single source sample, sequenced in a study of tumor-infiltrating lymphocytes in primary liver carcinoma (dated by TCRdb to about 2017). Without any cell sorting, total RNA and DNA were extracted together from around 20-30 mg of bulk tissue using the AllPrep DNA/RNA mini kit. The run used an Illumina HiSeq 2500. TCRbeta-specific cDNA was reverse-transcribed from 500 ng total RNA using a constant-region primer and ProtoScript II reverse transcriptase. Construction of the TCRbeta libraries relied on three nested rounds of multiplex PCR, following a slightly modified ARM-PCR procedure. The first two PCR rounds used multiplex TRBV1-TRBV30 forward primers with a Cbeta reverse primer, each for approximately 11 cycles. TCRdb's own reprocessing of the public reads used fastp at Q25 and MiXCR and kept productive beta chains. Under each unique CDR3 protein, matching rows form one entry showing the most common genes and DNA. The sample table lists 95,000 to 150,000 distinct CDR3 sequences, around 60% of them with a count of one. 7.5% to 9% of the sample goes to the ten largest clones.

Source material: liver tumor tissue from sampling region 3. The cell subset or site label corresponds to: tumor region T3, left-lateral pole. Source of these receptors: a woman in her sixties or seventies with primary liver carcinoma and hepatitis B virus infection.

The table lists this clonotype with a few counts. A much larger clone lies a single base off, so this may be a read error. The J gene is TRBJ2-1, the V gene TRBV6-2 or TRBV6-3; 8 positions match TRBD2. The germline gives CDR1 MNHEY, CDR2 SVGEGT. The CDR3 length is 16 residues. The J segment lost 11 bases and the V segment lost 4 bases, leaving 16 bases of the junction unmatched. CDR3 residues: CASSSRGSGTLDKQFF. DNA for the CDR3: TGTGCCAGCAGTTCCCGGGGTAGCGGGACTCTCGATAAGCAGTTCTTC.

By its share, this clonotype is medium-sized. The chain uses TRBV11-2 and TRBJ1-1; D call uncertain. The CDR3 has 12 amino acids. The germline V gene has CDR1 SGHAT and CDR2 FQNNGV. Trimming removed 5 bases from V and 5 bases from J, with 9 bases in between. The CDR3 is CASSAIWTEAFF. In DNA, the CDR3 is TGTGCCAGCAGCGCAATTTGGACTGAAGCTTTCTTT.

For this clonotype: A junction end diverges from the germline sequence, so it may reflect a read error. The V and J genes are TRBV10-3 and TRBJ2-7; 9 bases are a match to TRBD1. Germline V lookup: CDR1 ENHRY, CDR2 SYGVKD. The CDR3 contains 12 residues. CDR3 loop: CANWTGAYEQCF. The CDR3 nucleotides read TGTGCCAACTGGACAGGGGCCTACGAGCAGTGCTTC.

About this clonotype: A read error may account for a junction end that differs from germline. The chain is built from TRBV4-1 and TRBJ2-1; D possibly corresponds to TRBD2 (7 bases). CDR3 length: 15 residues. Germline V gene sequence: CDR1 MGHRA, CDR2 YSYEKL. The CDR3 spells CANSQEGGLGLGQFF. The CDR3 DNA is TGCGCCAACAGCCAAGAGGGGGGGCTAGGTTTGGGGCAGTTCTTC.

A word on this clonotype: A much larger clone is a single base away; this may be a read error. The chain recombines TRBV2 with TRBJ2-1; the D gene is possibly TRBD1 (5 bases). Germline V CDR1 and CDR2: SNHLY, FYNNEI. V was clipped by 7 bases and J by 6 bases, with 7 bases between them. This CDR3 spans 11 amino acids. This CDR3 reads CASTGINEQFF. In DNA form, the CDR3 reads TGTGCCAGCACAGGGATCAATGAGCAGTTCTTC.

A note on this clonotype: The junction shows a germline mismatch at one end, possibly a read error. The chain employs TRBV29-1 and TRBJ2-2, with D perhaps assigned TRBD1 or TRBD2 (5 bases each). Germline V CDR1 and CDR2: SQVTM, ANQGSEA. The CDR3 has 14 residues. The CDR3 loop is CSVTGTVNTRELFF. The CDR3 bases are TGCAGCGTCACCGGGACGGTGAACACCAGGGAGCTGTTTTTT.

Regarding this clonotype: A much larger clone lies a single base off, so this may be a read error. The chain employs TRBV14 and TRBJ1-1; D is undetermined. Trimming shortened V by 4 bases and J by 5 bases, and 11 bases separated the two germline ends. Germline V lookup: CDR1 SGHDN, CDR2 FVKESK. This CDR3 is 13 amino acids long. This CDR3 is CASSLELVTEAFF. The CDR3 bases are TGTGCCAGCAGCCTAGAATTGGTGACTGAAGCTTTCTTT.

This clonotype occurred many times. This chain connects TRBV11-2 to TRBJ1-1, with 10 bases that match TRBD1. V trimming: 2 bases; J trimming: 0 bases; junction bases outside the gene matches: 6. The CDR3 is 17 residues long. CDR1 and CDR2 (germline): SGHAT, FQNNGV. CDR3 sequence: CASSLWTGGDLNTEAFF. CDR3 nucleotides: TGTGCCAGCAGCTTATGGACAGGGGGGGATCTGAACACTGAAGCTTTCTTT.

On this clonotype: A much larger clone lies one base from this, so it may be a read error. This chain uses TRBV6-5 with TRBJ1-2; TRBD1 matches 12 bases. Germline CDR1 MNHEY, CDR2 SVGAGI. CDR3 size: 14 residues. Trimming removed 6 bases from V and 7 bases from J; junction bases left unmatched: 6. As DNA, the CDR3 is TGTGCCAGCAGGCGGGGACAGGGGGCATGTGGCTACACCTTC. It yields the protein CASRRGQGACGYTF.

V usage is TRBV11-1 and J usage is TRBJ2-7; TRBD1 agrees at 7 bases. V shed 6 bases, J shed 13 bases, and the junction held 21 bases outside the gene matches. The CDR3 is 15 amino acids. Germline CDR1 reads SGHAT; CDR2 reads FQDESV (reference sequence). The CDR3 DNA reads as TGTGCCAGCAGGTACCTACAGGGGCCGTCCTACGAACACTACTTC. Its protein is CASRYLQGPSYEHYF.

This rearrangement joins TRBV28 to TRBJ1-2; a weak D match, TRBD1 (6 bases). The CDR3 has 15 residues. Germline values: CDR1 MDHEN, CDR2 SYDVKM. Trimming shortened V by 8 bases and J by 5 bases, and 21 bases separated the two germline ends. The CDR3 nucleotides read TGTGCCAGCTGTGCTGGGGGGGCCCGGTGGTATGGCTACACCTTC. Translated, it gives CASCAGGARWYGYTF.

In the case of this clonotype: This CDR3 fails to terminate in the conserved phenylalanine or tryptophan, so it likely reflects a read error. The chain uses TRBV6-6 and TRBJ1-1, with D unresolved. The CDR3 runs 14 residues. Per germline, CDR1 MNHNY and CDR2 SVGAGI (reference sequence). The CDR3 bases are TGTGCCAGCATTACCGCAGAAATGAACACTGAGGCTTTCTCT. Translated: CASITAEMNTEAFS.

Turning to this clonotype: Its ends do not fully match the called genes, so a read error is possible. The chain uses TRBV11-1 and TRBJ2-3; 7 bases match TRBD2. This CDR3 is 14 amino acids long. The germline gives CDR1 SGHAT, CDR2 FQDESV (reference sequence). The CDR3 nucleotides read TGTGCCAGCAGCTTAAGGCAACGGGCGGGAGAGGCTCACTTT. Its protein is CASSLRQRAGEAHF.

Concerning this clonotype: This CDR3 is missing its conserved last phenylalanine or tryptophan, likely due to a read error. The genes are TRBV24-1 and TRBJ2-7; possible D gene TRBD1, 5 bases. V gave up 4 bases and J gave up 6 bases, with 9 bases separating them. Germline CDR1 KGHDR, CDR2 SFDVKD. The CDR3 consists of 12 residues. The CDR3 reads CATSDSGSEQYY. CDR3 DNA sequence: TGTGCCACCAGTGACTCAGGGTCCGAGCAGTACTAC.

A word on this clonotype: It may be a read error: a sequence one base away is much more abundant. This sequence joins TRBV12-3 or TRBV12-4 and TRBJ1-1; TRBD1 matches 7 bases. This CDR3 comprises 16 residues. The J segment lost 1 base and the V segment lost 5 bases, leaving 10 bases of the junction unmatched. CDR3 amino acids: CASSQGVSTTNTEAFF. In DNA form, the CDR3 reads TGTGCCAGCAGTCAGGGGGTCAGTACTACGAACACTGAAGCTTTCTTT.

This sequence joins TRBV4-1 and TRBJ2-7; maybe TRBD2 (5 bases). V gave up 1 base and J gave up 11 bases, with 21 bases separating them. There are 15 residues in the CDR3. Germline assignment: CDR1 MGHRA and CDR2 YSYEKL. The CDR3 spells CASSQGSGRAYDEYF. The CDR3 region has the DNA TGCGCCAGCAGCCAAGGGTCGGGAAGAGCCTACGATGAGTACTTC.

This chain links TRBV28 with TRBJ1-5, with unresolved D. Germline CDR1 reads MDHEN; CDR2 reads SYDVKM. V was trimmed by 2 bases and J by 1 base, leaving 15 bases between them. This CDR3 is 17 amino acids long. In DNA, the CDR3 is TGTGCCAGCAGTTTAGGGTTCCAATGTGGGAGCAATCAGCCCCAGCATTTT. Protein: CASSLGFQCGSNQPQHF.

The chain has TRBV11-2 and TRBJ2-3; D remains ambiguous. The V and J ends lost 0 bases and 12 bases respectively, with 13 bases between them. The CDR3 covers 13 residues. Germline CDR1 SGHAT, CDR2 FQNNGV. Here the CDR3 reads CASSLEDGIYQYF. The CDR3 DNA reads TGTGCCAGCAGCTTAGAGGATGGGATTTACCAGTATTTT.

This clonotype appeared many times. The chain recombines TRBV5-5 with TRBJ2-1; TRBD2 agrees at 15 bases. The CDR3 runs 15 residues. The junction had 8 bases not matched to a gene; V was cut back by 4 bases and J by 12 bases. Per germline, CDR1 SGHKS and CDR2 YYEKEE (reference sequence). Here the CDR3 reads CASSTGTSGRWVQFF. The CDR3 DNA is TGTGCCAGCAGCACCGGGACTAGCGGGAGGTGGGTGCAGTTCTTC.

Notes on this clonotype: Since the CDR3 does not end with the conserved phenylalanine or tryptophan, this likely comes from a read error. The CDR3 DNA is TGTGCCAGCAGTGAAGCGACAGGGGGCACTGATACGCAGTATTTA. Translated, it gives CASSEATGGTDTQYL. The chain couples TRBV6-1 to TRBJ2-3, with 10 positions matching TRBD1. Germline V lookup: CDR1 MNHNS, CDR2 SASEGT. The CDR3 contains 15 residues.

About this clonotype: The germline gene is not matched at one end of the junction; a read error may be the cause. The CDR3 DNA is TGTGTCAGCACTCTCTTGCTGTGGGACACCGGGGAGCTGTTTTTT. It translates to CVSTLLLWDTGELFF. The J gene is TRBJ2-2, the V gene TRBV12-3 or TRBV12-4; no firm D call. The CDR3 runs to 15 residues.

As for this clonotype: This may be a read error, as it is one base from a much larger clone. The rearrangement uses TRBV28 and TRBJ2-7, with a weak D call TRBD1 (7 bases). This CDR3 spans 15 amino acids. Germline values: CDR1 MDHEN, CDR2 SYDVKM. The CDR3 DNA follows: TGTACCAGCAGCCGCCCGCGGGACAGATCCTACGAGCAGTACTTC. This codes for CTSSRPRDRSYEQYF. Using reference TRBV28 and TRBJ2-7 for the parts outside the CDR3, the full variable domain is DVKVTQSSRYLVKRTGEKVFLECVQDMDHENMFWYRQDPGLGLRLIYFSYDVKMKEKGDIPEGYSVSREKKERFSLILESASTNQTSMYLCTSSRPRDRSYEQYFGPGTRLTVT.

As regards this clonotype: This is likely a read error, given that the CDR3 carries no conserved phenylalanine or tryptophan at its end. V and J are TRBV5-4 and TRBJ2-5, with D perhaps TRBD2 (5 bases). The germline V gene encodes CDR1 SGHNT and CDR2 YYREEE (reference sequence). The CDR3 totals 15 residues. Trimming shortened V by 7 bases and J by 5 bases, and 21 bases separated the two germline ends. The CDR3 DNA is TGTGCCAGCGGCGCCGGTGGAGGCGGAAAGGAGACCCAGTACTTG. Its translation is CASGAGGGGKETQYL.

This clonotype was seen ten or more times. One end of the junction varies from germline; a read error may be responsible. This chain uses TRBV7-9 with TRBJ2-1, with D possibly being TRBD2 (6 bases). In germline, CDR1 is SEHNR, CDR2 FQNEAQ (reference sequence). The CDR3 covers 15 residues. The CDR3 loop is CASSIRVAGYSEQFF. Written as DNA, the CDR3 is TGTGCCAGCAGCATTAGGGTTGCGGGATACAGTGAGCAGTTCTTC.

Details on this clonotype: Germline is not matched at one junction end, which may reflect a read error. The gene calls are TRBV6-5 and TRBJ1-2, with D maybe TRBD1 (6 bases). The CDR3 has 17 residues. CDR1 and CDR2 (germline): MNHEY, SVGAGI. CDR3: CASSTRQVERTNYGYTF. Written as DNA, the CDR3 is TGTGCCAGCAGTACCCGACAGGTGGAGAGGACTAACTATGGCTACACCTTT.

This clonotype was picked up many times. This chain links TRBV7-8 with TRBJ2-5; D might be TRBD1 (5 bases). The CDR3 has 13 amino acids. CDR1 SGHVS and CDR2 FQNEAQ come from the germline V gene. Trimming shortened V by 4 bases and J by 5 bases, and 11 bases separated the two germline ends. The CDR3, as DNA: TGTGCCAGCAGCTCTCAGGGTTTGGAGACCCAGTACTTC. Residues: CASSSQGLETQYF. Complete variable domain (other parts from reference TRBV7-8 and TRBJ2-5): GAGVSQSPRYKVAKRGQDVALRCDPISGHVSLFWYQQALGQGPEFLTYFQNEAQLDKSGLPSDRFFAERPEGSVSTLKIQRTQQEDSAVYLCASSSQGLETQYFGPGTRLLVL.

The J gene is TRBJ2-2, the V gene TRBV24-1; D gene ambiguous. The CDR3 runs 12 residues. The V and J ends lost 1 base and 13 bases respectively, with 9 bases between them. CDR1 is KGHDR and CDR2 is SFDVKD in the germline V gene. The CDR3 bases are TGTGCCACCAGTGATTTTGCCGGCGGGCTGTTTTTT. Translated, it gives CATSDFAGGLFF.

Note on this clonotype: The junction departs from germline at one end; a sequencing error may be responsible. The rearrangement uses TRBV6-7 and TRBJ1-5, with 7 bases that match TRBD1. TRBV6-7 is given ORF status, its function remaining uncertain. The CDR3 covers 17 residues. The DNA for the CDR3 is TGTACCAGCGGCACATACAAGGACAGGCCCTTGAGTCAGCCCCAGCATTTT. Residues: CTSGTYKDRPLSQPQHF.

The chain combines TRBV11-3 with TRBJ2-3; TRBD2 matches at 8 bases. The CDR3 is 15 residues long. With V trimmed by 7 bases and J by 15 bases, 21 bases remained unmatched. From germline, CDR1 is SGHNT and CDR2 YENEEA. CDR3 coding DNA: TGTGCCAGCAACCCCCGTGAGCGGGAGTCAGATACACACTATTTT. Amino acid sequence: CASNPRERESDTHYF.

Remarks on this clonotype: Since the CDR3 does not end with the conserved phenylalanine or tryptophan, this likely comes from a read error. The genes are TRBV11-2 and TRBJ1-1, with TRBD1 identical over 9 bases. Germline V gene lookup returns CDR1 SGHAT and CDR2 FQNNGV. The CDR3 is 15 amino acids. The CDR3 sequence: CVSSPRGQGYTEAFL. In DNA form, the CDR3 reads TGTGTCAGCAGCCCTAGGGGACAGGGTTACACTGAAGCTTTCTTG.